Given below is one T cell receptor (beta chain) in context. Its antigen is not yet known. Within one base of it there is no much larger clone, and no base qualities were kept. The record originates from a study of T cell repertoires in cytomegalovirus infection (dated by TCRdb to between 2018 and 2021). General notes on the study: Alongside well-studied HLA-B-restricted epitopes, the peptide stimulations were aimed at recently identified HLA-C-restricted CMV epitopes, whose presentation resists viral immunomodulation. Donor HLA type was relevant to the analysis, as public TCR beta signatures indicated carriage of CMV infection together with the matching HLA type.

Study-wide conclusions, independent of this receptor: Carriers of CMV infection plus the relevant HLA type were discriminated by the cumulative frequency of public TCR beta family members in the study cohort and in an independent roughly 380-donor cohort. The ex vivo response was dominated by HLA-C-restricted CMV-specific TCR beta clonotypes, which also provided the single most frequent clonotype in two of eight donors.

Sequencing took place on an Illumina HiSeq 1500. TCRdb reanalyzed the raw reads on its own, using fastp at Q25 for trimming and MiXCR for clone calling, and kept in-frame beta chains. Rows are unified per CDR3 protein, each entry keeping the most common DNA and genes. Counted in this sample were roughly 280,000 distinct CDR3 sequences; approximately 22% of them appeared once. About 21% of the sample is taken by the ten largest. The CDR3 runs 14 amino acids, cysteine and phenylalanine included. Only CDR3 DNA remains: 42 bases, in frame from the first base. From a lookup of the germline V gene, CDR1 and CDR2 are SGHVS and FNYEAQ. V gives up 7 bases and J gives up 0 bases, and the segment between their germline ends measures 12 bases. Per the publication, the treatment or condition label means: in vitro stimulation with specific CMV peptide epitopes to enrich CMV-specific T cells.

Recombination connected TRBV7-6 to TRBJ2-5; no confident D gene assignment can be made. This TCR was recovered from a human donor in good health (CMV status not recorded). Some clones in this sample may be carry-over from other donors' samples. The sequencing used cultured PBMCs, collected from culture after CMV antigen stimulation. The nucleotide sequence reads as follows: TGTGCCAGCATTCCAGGAATGTACCAAGAGACCCAGTACTTC. This encodes CASIPGMYQETQYF.